This TCR beta chain was captured by sequencing in a study of identical twins. The CDR3 runs 15 residues. Trimming stripped 5 bases from V and 3 bases from J, with 14 bases between. TCRdb used MiXCR to reprocess the 5' RACE reads, holding one entry per CDR3 protein. The sample records 450,000 or so distinct CDR3 sequences, 20% to 25% being singletons. There are a few counts of this clonotype. Another study also made use of these data, one on T cells expressing NK-cell markers. That publication notes: Seven of the eight sequenced donors were HCMV-seropositive; one was seronegative. Roughly six donors showed dominant NKG2C+ clonotypes comprising about 1.0-7.5% of their CD8+ T cells.

Sequencing was performed on CD4+ T cells sorted from blood. The chain has TRBV12-3 or TRBV12-4 and TRBJ1-5; a possible D gene is TRBD1 (5 bases). This TCR was recovered from a woman in her late teens or twenties in good health. The chain's CDR3 is CASSAQVGPNQPQHF. In DNA form, the CDR3 reads TGTGCCAGCAGTGCACAGGTGGGCCCCAATCAGCCCCAGCATTTT.